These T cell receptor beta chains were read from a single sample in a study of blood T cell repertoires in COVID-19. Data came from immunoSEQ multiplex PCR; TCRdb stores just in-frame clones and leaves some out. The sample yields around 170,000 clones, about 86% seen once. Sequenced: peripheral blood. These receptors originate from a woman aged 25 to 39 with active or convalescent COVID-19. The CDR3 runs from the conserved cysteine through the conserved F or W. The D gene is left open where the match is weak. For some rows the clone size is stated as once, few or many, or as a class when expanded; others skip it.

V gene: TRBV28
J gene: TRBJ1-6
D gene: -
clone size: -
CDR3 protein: CASRGTPRPPLHF
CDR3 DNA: TGTGCCAGCAGAGGGACACCTCGCCCACCCCTCCACTTT

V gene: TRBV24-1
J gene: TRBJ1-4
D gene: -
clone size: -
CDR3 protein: CATGPGLRHEKLFF
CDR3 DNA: TGTGCCACCGGACCGGGATTAAGGCATGAAAAACTGTTTTTT

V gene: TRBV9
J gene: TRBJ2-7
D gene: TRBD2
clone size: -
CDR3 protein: CASSPSGGARSYEQYF
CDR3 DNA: TGTGCCAGCAGCCCCTCGGGGGGGGCCCGCTCCTACGAGCAGTACTTC

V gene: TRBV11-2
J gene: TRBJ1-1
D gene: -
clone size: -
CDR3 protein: CASRTQRARGAFF
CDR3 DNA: TGTGCCAGCAGGACACAGAGGGCTAGGGGGGCTTTCTTT

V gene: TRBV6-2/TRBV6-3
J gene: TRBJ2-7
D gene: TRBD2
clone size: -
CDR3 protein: CASSYQAGVVYEQYF
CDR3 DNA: TGTGCCAGCAGTTACCAAGCGGGAGTAGTCTACGAGCAGTACTTC

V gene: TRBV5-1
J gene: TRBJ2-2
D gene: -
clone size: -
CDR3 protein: CASTLGRQAGELFF
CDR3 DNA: TGCGCCAGCACCCTGGGGAGGCAGGCCGGGGAGCTGTTTTTT

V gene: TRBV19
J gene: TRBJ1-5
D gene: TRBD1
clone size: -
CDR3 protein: CASLGTGEGGQPQHF
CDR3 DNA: TGTGCCAGTTTAGGGACAGGGGAAGGGGGCCAGCCCCAGCATTTT

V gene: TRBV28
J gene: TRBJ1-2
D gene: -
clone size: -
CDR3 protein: CASVKRPGGYTF
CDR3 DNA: TGTGCCAGTGTAAAAAGGCCGGGTGGCTACACCTTC

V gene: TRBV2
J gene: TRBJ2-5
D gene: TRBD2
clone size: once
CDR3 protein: CASQALASGLGTQYF
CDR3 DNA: TGTGCCAGCCAGGCGCTGGCTAGCGGCTTAGGTACCCAGTACTTC

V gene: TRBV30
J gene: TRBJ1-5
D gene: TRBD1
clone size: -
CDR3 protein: CAWSDRGLRQPQHF
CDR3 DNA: TGTGCCTGGAGTGACAGGGGGCTGAGACAGCCCCAGCATTTT

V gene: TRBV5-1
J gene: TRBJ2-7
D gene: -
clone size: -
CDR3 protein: CASSSGHIGGYEQYF
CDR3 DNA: TGCGCCAGCAGCTCAGGACACATCGGCGGCTACGAGCAGTACTTC

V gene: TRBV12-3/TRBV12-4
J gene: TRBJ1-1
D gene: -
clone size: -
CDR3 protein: CASSRGTEAFF
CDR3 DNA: TGTGCCAGCAGTAGGGGCACTGAAGCTTTCTTT

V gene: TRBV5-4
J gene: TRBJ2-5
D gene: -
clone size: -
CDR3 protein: CASSLGGHREETQYF
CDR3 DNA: TGTGCCAGCAGCTTGGGGGGACACCGTGAGGAGACCCAGTACTTC

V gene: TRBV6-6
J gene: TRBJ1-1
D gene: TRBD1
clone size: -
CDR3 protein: CASSHTGQSLNTEAFF
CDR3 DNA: TGTGCCAGCAGTCACACGGGACAGTCCCTGAACACTGAAGCTTTCTTT

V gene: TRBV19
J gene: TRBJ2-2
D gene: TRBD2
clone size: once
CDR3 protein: CASSISGGAGELFF
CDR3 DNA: TGTGCCAGTAGTATATCGGGGGGGGCCGGGGAGCTGTTTTTT

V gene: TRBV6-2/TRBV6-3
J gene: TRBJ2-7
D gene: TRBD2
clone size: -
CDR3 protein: CASSHPGGPYEQYF
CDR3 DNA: TGTGCCAGCAGCCATCCGGGGGGGCCCTACGAGCAGTACTTC

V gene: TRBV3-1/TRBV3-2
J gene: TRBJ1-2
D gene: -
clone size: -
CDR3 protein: CASSQGPGPLYGYTF
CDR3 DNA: TGTGCCAGCAGCCAAGGCCCAGGGCCCCTCTATGGCTACACCTTC

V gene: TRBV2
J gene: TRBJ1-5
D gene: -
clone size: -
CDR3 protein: CASTGHVSNQPQHF
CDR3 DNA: TGTGCCAGCACCGGACACGTTAGCAATCAGCCCCAGCATTTT

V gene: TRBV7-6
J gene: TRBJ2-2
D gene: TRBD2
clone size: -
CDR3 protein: CASGNGGDLAGELFF
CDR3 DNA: TGTGCCAGCGGGAATGGGGGGGATCTCGCCGGGGAGCTGTTTTTT

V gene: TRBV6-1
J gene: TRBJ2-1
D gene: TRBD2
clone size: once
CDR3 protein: CASSEAWGGRGEQFF
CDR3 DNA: TGTGCCAGCAGTGAAGCCTGGGGGGGACGTGGGGAGCAGTTCTTC

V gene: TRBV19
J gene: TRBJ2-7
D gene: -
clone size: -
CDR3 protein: CASSILGREYEQYF
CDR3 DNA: TGTGCCAGTAGTATTCTCGGGAGAGAGTACGAGCAGTACTTC

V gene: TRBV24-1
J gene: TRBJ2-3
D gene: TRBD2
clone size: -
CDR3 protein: CATSGDSGGDTQYF
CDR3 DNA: TGTGCCACCAGTGGTGATAGCGGGGGTGATACGCAGTATTTT

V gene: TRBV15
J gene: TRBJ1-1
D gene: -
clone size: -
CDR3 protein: CATSREAGMNTEAFF
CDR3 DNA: TGTGCCACCAGCAGAGAGGCGGGCATGAACACTGAAGCTTTCTTT

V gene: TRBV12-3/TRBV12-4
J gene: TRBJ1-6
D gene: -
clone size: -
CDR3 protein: CASSQDSNSPLHF
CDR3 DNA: TGTGCCAGCAGTCAAGACAGCAATTCACCCCTCCACTTT

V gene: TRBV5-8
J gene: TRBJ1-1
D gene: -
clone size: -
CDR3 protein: CASSQGSMNTEAFF
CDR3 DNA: TGTGCCAGCAGCCAGGGGTCTATGAACACTGAAGCTTTCTTT

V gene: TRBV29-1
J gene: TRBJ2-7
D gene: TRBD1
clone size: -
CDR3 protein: CSARQGGDEQYF
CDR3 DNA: TGCAGCGCAAGACAGGGCGGAGACGAGCAGTACTTC

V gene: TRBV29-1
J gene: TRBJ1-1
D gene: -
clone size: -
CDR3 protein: CSHYTGTEAFF
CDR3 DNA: TGCAGCCATTACACGGGGACTGAAGCTTTCTTT

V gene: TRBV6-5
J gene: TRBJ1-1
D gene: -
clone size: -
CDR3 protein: CASGRRAMNTEAFF
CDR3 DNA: TGTGCCAGCGGCAGACGAGCGATGAACACTGAAGCTTTCTTT

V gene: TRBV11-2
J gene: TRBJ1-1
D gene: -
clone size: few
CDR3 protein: CASSLSLGSEAFF
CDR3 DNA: TGTGCCAGCAGCTTATCCCTAGGCTCTGAAGCTTTCTTT

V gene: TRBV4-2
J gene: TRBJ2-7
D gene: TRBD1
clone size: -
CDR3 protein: CASSRGQGASYEQYF
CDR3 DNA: TGTGCCAGCAGCCGAGGACAGGGGGCTTCCTACGAGCAGTACTTC

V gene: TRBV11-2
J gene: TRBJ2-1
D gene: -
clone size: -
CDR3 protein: CASSLRRGSYNEQFF
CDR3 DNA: TGTGCCAGCAGCTTACGGCGGGGTTCCTACAATGAGCAGTTCTTC

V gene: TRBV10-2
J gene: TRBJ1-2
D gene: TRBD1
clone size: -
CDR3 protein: CASSEYQGAPDGYTF
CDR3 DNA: TGCGCCAGCAGTGAGTACCAGGGGGCGCCGGATGGCTACACCTTC

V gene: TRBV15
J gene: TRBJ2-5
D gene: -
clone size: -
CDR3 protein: CATSRDTSVRETQYF
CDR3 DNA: TGTGCCACCAGCAGAGATACCAGCGTCAGAGAGACCCAGTACTTC

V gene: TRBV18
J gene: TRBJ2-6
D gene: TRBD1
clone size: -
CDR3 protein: CASSLWTGAESSGANVLTF
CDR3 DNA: TGTGCCAGCTCACTTTGGACAGGGGCAGAAAGCTCTGGGGCCAACGTCCTGACTTTC

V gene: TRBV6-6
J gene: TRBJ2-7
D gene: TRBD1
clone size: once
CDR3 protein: CASSYGTGQYEQYF
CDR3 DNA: TGTGCCAGCAGTTACGGGACAGGACAATACGAGCAGTACTTC

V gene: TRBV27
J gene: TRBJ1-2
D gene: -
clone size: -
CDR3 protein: CASSLRQRAGYGYTF
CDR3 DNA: TGTGCCAGCAGTTTGCGACAGCGGGCGGGCTATGGCTACACCTTC

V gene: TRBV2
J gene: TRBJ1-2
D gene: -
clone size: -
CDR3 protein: CASSEWVGPGYGYTF
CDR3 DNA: TGTGCCAGCAGTGAATGGGTGGGTCCAGGCTATGGCTACACCTTC